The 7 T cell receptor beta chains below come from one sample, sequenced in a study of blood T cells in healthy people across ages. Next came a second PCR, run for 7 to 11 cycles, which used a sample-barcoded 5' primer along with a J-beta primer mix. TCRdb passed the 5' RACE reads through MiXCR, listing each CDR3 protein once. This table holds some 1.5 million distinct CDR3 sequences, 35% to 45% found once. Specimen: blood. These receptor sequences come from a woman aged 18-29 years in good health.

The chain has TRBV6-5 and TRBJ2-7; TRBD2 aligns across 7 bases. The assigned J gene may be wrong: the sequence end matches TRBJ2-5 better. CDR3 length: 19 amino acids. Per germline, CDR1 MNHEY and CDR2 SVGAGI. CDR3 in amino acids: CASSYGAYGLGVSGGTQYF. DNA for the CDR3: TGTGCCAGCAGTTACGGGGCTTATGGACTAGGAGTATCTGGTGGGACCCAGTACTTC.

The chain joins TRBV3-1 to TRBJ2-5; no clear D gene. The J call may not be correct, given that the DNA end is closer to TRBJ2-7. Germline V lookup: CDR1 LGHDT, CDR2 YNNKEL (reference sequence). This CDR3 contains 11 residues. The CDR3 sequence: CASSHNHEQYF. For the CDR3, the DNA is TGTGCCAGCAGCCACAACCACGAGCAGTACTTC.

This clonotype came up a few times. CDR3 DNA sequence: TGTGCCAGCAGTTTAAGACAGGGGAACACCATATATTTT. Translation gives CASSLRQGNTIYF. This chain connects TRBV28 to TRBJ1-3, with 8 bases fitting TRBD1. Germline CDR1 reads MDHEN; CDR2 reads SYDVKM. J lost 7 bases, V lost 2 bases, and 1 base had no gene match. This CDR3 comprises 13 residues.

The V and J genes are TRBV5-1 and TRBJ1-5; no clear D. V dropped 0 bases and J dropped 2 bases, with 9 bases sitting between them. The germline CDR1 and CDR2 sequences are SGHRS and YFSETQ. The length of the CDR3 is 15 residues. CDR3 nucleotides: TGCGCCAGCAGCTTGGGTTTACAAGGCAATCAGCCCCAGCATTTT. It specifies CASSLGLQGNQPQHF.

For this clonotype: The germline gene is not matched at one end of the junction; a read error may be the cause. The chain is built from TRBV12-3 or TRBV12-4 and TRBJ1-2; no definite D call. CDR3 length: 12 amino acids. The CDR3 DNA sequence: TGTGCCAGCAGTGGAGTTAGCTATAGCTACACCTTC. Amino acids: CASSGVSYSYTF.

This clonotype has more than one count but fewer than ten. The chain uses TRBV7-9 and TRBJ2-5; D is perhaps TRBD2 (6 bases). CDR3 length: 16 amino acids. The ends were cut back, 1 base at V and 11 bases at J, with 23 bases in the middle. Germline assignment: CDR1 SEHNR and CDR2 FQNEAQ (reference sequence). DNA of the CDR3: TGTGCCAGCAGCTTAGAGAGGGACTTCAAATCCGGGGAGCAGTACTTC. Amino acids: CASSLERDFKSGEQYF.

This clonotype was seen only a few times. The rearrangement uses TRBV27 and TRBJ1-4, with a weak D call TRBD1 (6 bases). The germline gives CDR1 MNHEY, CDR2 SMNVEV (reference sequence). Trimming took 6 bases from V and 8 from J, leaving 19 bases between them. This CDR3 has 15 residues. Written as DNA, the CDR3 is TGTGCCAGCAGCTCCGGGTGGGGGGCTGGCGAAAAACTGTTTTTT. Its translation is CASSSGWGAGEKLFF.